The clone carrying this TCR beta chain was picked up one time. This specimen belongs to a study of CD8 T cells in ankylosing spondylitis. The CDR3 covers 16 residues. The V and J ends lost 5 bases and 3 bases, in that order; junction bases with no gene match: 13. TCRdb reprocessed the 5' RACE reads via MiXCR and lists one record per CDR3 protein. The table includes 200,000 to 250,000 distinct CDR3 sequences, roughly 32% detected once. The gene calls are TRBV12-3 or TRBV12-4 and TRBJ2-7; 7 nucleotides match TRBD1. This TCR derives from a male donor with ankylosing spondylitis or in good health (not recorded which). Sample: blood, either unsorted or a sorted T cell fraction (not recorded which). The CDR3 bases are TGTGCCAGCAGTCCGGGACAGACTTCCAGGAGCTACGAGCAGTACTTC. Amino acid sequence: CASSPGQTSRSYEQYF.